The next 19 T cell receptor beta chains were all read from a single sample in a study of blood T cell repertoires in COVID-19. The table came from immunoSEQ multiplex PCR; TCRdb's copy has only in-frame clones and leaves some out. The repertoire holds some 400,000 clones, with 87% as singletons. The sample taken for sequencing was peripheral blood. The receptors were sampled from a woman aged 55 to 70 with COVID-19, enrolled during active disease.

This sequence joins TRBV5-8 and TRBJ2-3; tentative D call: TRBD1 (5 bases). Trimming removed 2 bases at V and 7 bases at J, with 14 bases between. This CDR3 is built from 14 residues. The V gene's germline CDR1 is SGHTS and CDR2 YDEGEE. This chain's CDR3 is CASSFARDYNTQYF. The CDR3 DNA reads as TGTGCCAGCAGCTTTGCCAGGGATTACAATACGCAGTATTTT.

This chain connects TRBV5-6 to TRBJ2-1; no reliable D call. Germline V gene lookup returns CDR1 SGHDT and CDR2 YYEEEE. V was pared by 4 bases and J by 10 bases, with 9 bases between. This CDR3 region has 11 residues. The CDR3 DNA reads TGTGCCAGCAGCACCTATCTCGAGCAGTTCTTC. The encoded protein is CASSTYLEQFF. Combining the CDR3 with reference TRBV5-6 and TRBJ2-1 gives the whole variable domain DAGVTQSPTHLIKTRGQQVTLRCSPKSGHDTVSWYQQALGQGPQFIFQYYEEEERQRGNFPDRFSGHQFPNYSSELNVNALLLGDSALYLCASSTYLEQFFGPGTRLTVL.

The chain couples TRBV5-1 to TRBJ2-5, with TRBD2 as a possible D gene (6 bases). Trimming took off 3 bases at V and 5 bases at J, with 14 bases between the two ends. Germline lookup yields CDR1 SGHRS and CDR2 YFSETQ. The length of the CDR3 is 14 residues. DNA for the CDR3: TGCGCCAGCAGCTCGGGACTCGCCGTTGAGACCCAGTACTTC. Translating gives CASSSGLAVETQYF.

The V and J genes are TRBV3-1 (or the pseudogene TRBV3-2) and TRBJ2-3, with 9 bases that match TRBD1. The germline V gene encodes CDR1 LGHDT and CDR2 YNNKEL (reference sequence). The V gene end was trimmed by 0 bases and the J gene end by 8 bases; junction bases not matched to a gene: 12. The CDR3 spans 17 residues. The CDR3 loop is CASSQEWGAMGQGTQYF. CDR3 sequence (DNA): TGTGCCAGCAGCCAAGAATGGGGGGCTATGGGACAGGGTACGCAGTATTTT.

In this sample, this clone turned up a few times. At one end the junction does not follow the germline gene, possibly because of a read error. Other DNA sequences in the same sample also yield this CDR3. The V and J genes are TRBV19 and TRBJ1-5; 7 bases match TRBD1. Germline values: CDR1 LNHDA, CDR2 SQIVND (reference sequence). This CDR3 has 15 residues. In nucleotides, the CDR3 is TGTGCCAGTAGTCTAGACAGGGCATCCAACCAGCCCCAGCATTTT. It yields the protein CASSLDRASNQPQHF.

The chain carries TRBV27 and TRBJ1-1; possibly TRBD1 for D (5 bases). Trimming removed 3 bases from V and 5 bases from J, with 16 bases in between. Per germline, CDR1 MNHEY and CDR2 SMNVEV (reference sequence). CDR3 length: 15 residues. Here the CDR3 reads CASSFWQGGKTEAFF. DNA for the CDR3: TGTGCCAGCAGTTTTTGGCAGGGAGGTAAAACTGAAGCTTTCTTT.

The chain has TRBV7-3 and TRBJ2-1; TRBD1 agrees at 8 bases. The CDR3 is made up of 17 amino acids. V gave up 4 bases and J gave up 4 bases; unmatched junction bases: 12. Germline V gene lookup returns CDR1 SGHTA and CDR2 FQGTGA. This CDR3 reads CASSSTSGTGLYNEQFF. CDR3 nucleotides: TGTGCCAGCAGCTCCACCTCCGGGACAGGCCTTTACAATGAGCAGTTCTTC.

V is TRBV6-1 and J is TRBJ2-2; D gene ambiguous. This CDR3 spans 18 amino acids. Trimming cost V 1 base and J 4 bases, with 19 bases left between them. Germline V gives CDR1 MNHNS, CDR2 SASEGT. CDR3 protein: CASSEEHRKSPSTGELFF. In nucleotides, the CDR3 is TGTGCCAGCAGTGAAGAGCATCGAAAGAGCCCGAGCACCGGGGAGCTGTTTTTT.

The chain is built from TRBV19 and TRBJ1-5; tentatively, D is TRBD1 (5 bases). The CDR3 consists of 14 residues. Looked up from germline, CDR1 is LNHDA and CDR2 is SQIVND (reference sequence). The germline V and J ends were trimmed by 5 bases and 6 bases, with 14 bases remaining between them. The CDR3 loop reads CASSPPGKSQPQHF. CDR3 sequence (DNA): TGTGCCAGTAGTCCCCCAGGGAAGAGTCAGCCCCAGCATTTT. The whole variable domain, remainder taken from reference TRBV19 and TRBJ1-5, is DGGITQSPKYLFRKEGQNVTLSCEQNLNHDAMYWYRQDPGQGLRLIYYSQIVNDFQKGDIAEGYSVSREKKESFPLTVTSAQKNPTAFYLCASSPPGKSQPQHFGDGTRLSIL.

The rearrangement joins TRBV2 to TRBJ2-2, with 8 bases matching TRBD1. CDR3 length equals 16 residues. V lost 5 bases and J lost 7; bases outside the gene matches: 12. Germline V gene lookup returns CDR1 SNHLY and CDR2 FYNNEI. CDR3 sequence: CASSLGQGGVFGELFF. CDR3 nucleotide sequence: TGTGCCAGCAGTCTTGGACAGGGAGGTGTCTTCGGGGAGCTGTTTTTT.

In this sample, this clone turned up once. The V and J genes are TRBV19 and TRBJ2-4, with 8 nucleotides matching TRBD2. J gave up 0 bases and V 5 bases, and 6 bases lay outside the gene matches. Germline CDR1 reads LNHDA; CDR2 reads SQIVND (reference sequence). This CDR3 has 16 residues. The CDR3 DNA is TGTGCCAGTAGTCGGGGGGGGATACTAGCCAAAAACATTCAGTACTTC. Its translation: CASSRGGILAKNIQYF.

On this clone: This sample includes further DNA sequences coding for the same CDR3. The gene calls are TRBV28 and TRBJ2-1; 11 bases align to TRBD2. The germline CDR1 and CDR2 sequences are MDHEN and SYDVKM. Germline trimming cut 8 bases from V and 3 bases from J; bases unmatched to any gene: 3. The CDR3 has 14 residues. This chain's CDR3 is CASSLAGGYNEQFF. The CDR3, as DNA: TGTGCCAGCTCTCTAGCGGGGGGCTACAATGAGCAGTTCTTC. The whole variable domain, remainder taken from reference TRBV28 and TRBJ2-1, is DVKVTQSSRYLVKRTGEKVFLECVQDMDHENMFWYRQDPGLGLRLIYFSYDVKMKEKGDIPEGYSVSREKKERFSLILESASTNQTSMYLCASSLAGGYNEQFFGPGTRLTVL.

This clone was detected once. CDR3 protein: CASSMLGSEGSPLHF. CDR3 DNA sequence: TGTGCCAGTAGTATGCTGGGCTCCGAAGGCTCACCCCTCCACTTT. The chain has TRBV19 and TRBJ1-6, with D uncertain. V lost 3 bases, J lost 10 bases, and 16 bases lay in between. The CDR3 sequence is 15 residues long. CDR1 and CDR2 from the germline V gene are LNHDA and SQIVND (reference sequence).

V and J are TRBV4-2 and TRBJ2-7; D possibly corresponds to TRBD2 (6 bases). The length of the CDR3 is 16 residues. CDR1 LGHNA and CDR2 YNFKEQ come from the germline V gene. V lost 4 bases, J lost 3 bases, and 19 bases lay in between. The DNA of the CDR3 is TGTGCCAGCAGCCGAGCAGGCGGGGATCCCTACTACGAGCAGTACTTC. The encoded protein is CASSRAGGDPYYEQYF.

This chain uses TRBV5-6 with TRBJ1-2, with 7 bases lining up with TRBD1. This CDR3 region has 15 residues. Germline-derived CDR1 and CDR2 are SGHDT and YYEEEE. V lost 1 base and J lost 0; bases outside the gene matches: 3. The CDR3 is CASSLIGTANYGYTF. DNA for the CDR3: TGTGCCAGCAGCTTGATCGGGACAGCTAACTATGGCTACACCTTC.

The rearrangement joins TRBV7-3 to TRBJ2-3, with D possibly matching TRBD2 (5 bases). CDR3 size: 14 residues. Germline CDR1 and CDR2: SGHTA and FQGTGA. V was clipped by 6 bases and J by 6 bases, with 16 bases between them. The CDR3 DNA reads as TGTGCCAGCAGTAGTGGAGGAGCCCCCGATACGCAGTATTTT. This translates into CASSSGGAPDTQYF.

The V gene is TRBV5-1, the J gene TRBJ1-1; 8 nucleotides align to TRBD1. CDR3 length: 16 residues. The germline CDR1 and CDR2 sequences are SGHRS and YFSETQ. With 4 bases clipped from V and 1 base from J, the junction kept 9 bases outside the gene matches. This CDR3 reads CASSQNPTGGNTEAFF. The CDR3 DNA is TGCGCCAGCAGCCAAAACCCTACAGGGGGGAACACTGAAGCTTTCTTT.

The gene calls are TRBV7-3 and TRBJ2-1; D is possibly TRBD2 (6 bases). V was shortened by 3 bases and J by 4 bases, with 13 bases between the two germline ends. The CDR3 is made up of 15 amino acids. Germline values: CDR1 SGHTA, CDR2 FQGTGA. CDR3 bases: TGTGCCAGCAGCTTCGACCACGGGGGTTACAATGAGCAGTTCTTC. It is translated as CASSFDHGGYNEQFF.

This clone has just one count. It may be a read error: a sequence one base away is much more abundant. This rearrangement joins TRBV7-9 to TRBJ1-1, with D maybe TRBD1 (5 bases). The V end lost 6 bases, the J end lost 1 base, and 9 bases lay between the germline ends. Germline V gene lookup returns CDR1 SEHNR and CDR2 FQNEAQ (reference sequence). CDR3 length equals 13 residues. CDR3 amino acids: CASRMGGNTEAFF. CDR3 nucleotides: TGTGCCAGCAGGATGGGGGGGAACACTGAAGCTTTCTTT.